The text below deals with one TCR beta chain. What this receptor recognizes is not known. Base qualities were left out, and no much larger clone turns up one base away. This entry comes from a study of identical twins (TCRdb year 2016). Notes on the research overall: The study deep-sequenced TCR alpha and beta repertoires from monozygotic twins, unrelated adults of various ages and cord blood to test whether fetal clonotypes persist. To rule out contamination, replicate twin experiments were performed at different times with different library preparation protocols. Findings and caveats that apply to the study as a whole: Compared with coincidental sharing between unrelated individuals, an excess of low generation-probability sequences was observed among out-of-frame TCR alpha sequences shared between twins. Fewer insertions were carried by abundant cord blood beta clonotypes; a weaker similar trend was observed in young adult naive repertoires, while no such trend was observed in memory repertoires. Excess twin sharing in beta out-of-frame sequences was weaker because fewer shared sequences lowered the signal-to-noise ratio. Invariant T cells such as MAIT and iNKT could partly confound zero-insertion analyses, though diverse VJ usage argued against this for most clonotypes. Because the same donors could not be followed over many years, the conclusions relied on cross-sectional statistical analysis. In monozygotic twins, recombination models systematically underestimated out-of-frame TCR alpha sharing, but the models matched the sharing seen between unrelated individuals.

Only healthy Caucasian donors were included. Three pairs of female monozygotic twins, all aged about 18 to 30 years, made up the twin cohort. Miltenyi CD45RO+ enrichment and human naive T-cell isolation kits were used to isolate memory (CD45RO+) and naive T cells from PBMC. CDR1 DFQATT and CDR2 SNEGSKA are derived from the germline V gene (reference sequence). CDR3 length: 14 amino acids, cysteine to phenylalanine. Only the CDR3 portion is preserved as DNA: 42 bases, with reading frame beginning at the first base. Relative to germline, V is 0 bases shorter and J is 5 bases shorter, with 13 bases between their ends. Preparation of the library involved 5' RACE. TCRdb lists the instrument as Illumina HiSeq 2000. Template switching added a universal primer binding site, and the final cDNA carried a unique molecular identifier that allowed TCR cDNA molecules to be counted accurately. Specific primers in the conserved constant-segment region were used to synthesize first-strand cDNA for the TCR alpha and beta chains. Each cDNA library was double barcoded, with a SMART-Mk sample barcode plus Illumina barcodes, to control for contamination. TruSeq adapter sequences along with Illumina sample barcodes were introduced in two successive PCR steps. The TCR alpha and beta cDNA libraries were sequenced on the Illumina HiSeq platform using custom primers. In the source study's methods: Raw reads were processed with MiGEC to extract unique molecular identifiers, and MiXCR was used to determine CDR3 positions. Recombination models were inferred per individual with the repgenHMM and IGoR tools using an EM algorithm. The analysis of shared clonotypes was done with the tcR package in R, with sharing normalized by the product of cloneset sizes. Out-of-frame nonproductive sequences were analyzed to study raw recombination free of thymic and clonal selection effects. Clones were called with MiXCR by TCRdb after fastp trimmed the public reads at Q25, and only in-frame beta chains were retained. Each record represents a unique CDR3 protein, reported with the most common genes and DNA among its rows. The V and J calls follow TCRdb's processing rather than the paper's. This sample comprises some 200,000 distinct CDR3 sequences, more than 6.5% of them detected only once. Of the sample, 1.9% is held by the ten largest clones.

The sample was also reused in another study, on yellow fever vaccine responses in identical twins. The second source states: The authors reported that the T cell response to vaccination in identical twins appeared partly convergent and partly personalized. In the study, vaccine-responding T cell clones were precisely tracked in identical twins.

This receptor was identified in a woman aged 18 to 35 in good health. The chain was built from TRBV20-1 and TRBJ1-2; the D gene identity is not certain. The material sequenced was memory (CD45RO+) T cells sorted from blood. The cell subset or site label corresponds to: CD45RO+ enriched T cells. The sequence in DNA is TGCAGTGCTAGAGATACTTTAGGCTTATATGGCTACACCTTC. This sequence encodes CSARDTLGLYGYTF.